This entry describes one T cell receptor beta chain. This entry comes from a study of shared clonotypes between healthy human individuals. As defined, naive CD8 cells were CD45RO-negative and positively selected for CCR7, with terminally differentiated effector memory CD45RA+ cells excluded. V lost 3 bases and J lost 0, with 16 bases in between. Germline V gene sequence: CDR1 SGDLS, CDR2 YYNGEE. CDR3 length equals 17 residues. Measured with immunoSEQ multiplex PCR; TCRdb has only the in-frame clones, and not every one. This table has about 1.9 million clones, just over 90% appearing once. The clonotype comes from a young man in good health. Some clones in this sample may be carry-over from other donors' samples. Sequencing was performed on naive CD8+ T cells from PBMCs. The J gene is TRBJ2-1, the V gene TRBV9, with D perhaps TRBD2 (5 bases). This CDR3 reads CASSDPSGRVSYNEQFF. The CDR3 coding sequence is TGTGCCAGCAGCGACCCATCTGGGCGGGTCTCCTACAATGAGCAGTTCTTC. Full variable domain (rest looked up from reference TRBV9 and TRBJ2-1): DSGVTQTPKHLITATGQRVTLRCSPRSGDLSVYWYQQSLDQGLQFLIQYYNGEERAKGNILERFSAQQFPDLHSELNLSSLELGDSALYFCASSDPSGRVSYNEQFFGPGTRLTVL.